This T cell receptor (beta chain) was profiled in a study of T-cell reconstitution after alpha-beta-depleted transplantation in children. Study-wide results and limits: Newly produced T cells mostly accounted for T-cell counts and diversity one year post-transplant. Reportedly, roughly two months post-transplant, alpha-beta T cells arose from several hundred expanded graft clones. TCRbeta diversity was high at day 60 in some patients (a result of surviving recipient T cells and thymic progenitors).

This clonotype occurred a few times. Its antigen remains unidentified. The CDR3 loop spans 14 amino acids. CDR1 and CDR2 (germline): SQVTM, ANQGSEA. V was pared by 6 bases and J by 0 bases, with 13 bases between. The TCRbeta library was prepared with unique molecular identifiers. MiXCR was run by TCRdb on the PCR reads, yielding one entry per CDR3 protein. The table includes about 980,000 distinct CDR3 sequences, around 30% detected once. The sequence derives from a boy less than two years old who had a stem cell transplant for SCID, so the T cells may come from the graft donor. The sequences come from PBMCs, mostly from graft donor cells, collected 360 days after TCRalphabeta/CD19-depleted stem cell transplant. V is TRBV29-1 and J is TRBJ2-3, with D possibly being TRBD2 (7 bases). CDR3 DNA sequence: TGCAGCGTACGGGGGGCCTTAAGCACAGATACGCAGTATTTT. It translates to CSVRGALSTDTQYF.